This T cell receptor beta chain was identified during a study of T cell responses to AZD1222 COVID-19 vaccine. CDR1 is DFQATT, CDR2 SNEGSKA, per germline (reference sequence). The CDR3 extends over 19 amino acids. V lost 3 bases, J lost 3 bases, and 26 bases lay in between. Produced via immunoSEQ multiplex PCR; TCRdb's table is partial and in-frame only. Of over 75,000 clones listed, about 92% are singletons. The receptor was isolated from an adult in good health. The chain carries TRBV20-1 and TRBJ2-2; no firm D call. Sequencing used peripheral blood, obtained on day 0 of AZD1222 vaccination. In DNA form, the CDR3 reads TGCAGTGCTAGTTCCCTCGCGGTCGTTGGAGACGGATACACCGGGGAGCTGTTTTTT. It encodes CSASSLAVVGDGYTGELFF.